The clone carrying this T cell receptor (beta chain) occurred once. Its antigen is still unknown. The source of the sample is a study of PD-1 blockade in classical Hodgkin lymphoma. Some clones are missing from TCRdb's copy, which holds only in-frame ones; the method was immunoSEQ multiplex PCR. This table has tens of thousands of clones, more than 70% appearing once. Findings and caveats of the study: Exclusion applied to patients who initiated nivolumab less than 1 year following ASCT. Complete responders possessed baseline diversity comparable to newly diagnosed patients.

CDR3 length: 14 residues. Deletions cut 4 bases from V and 1 base from J, with 10 bases between. Germline V gene sequence: CDR1 KGHSH, CDR2 LQKENI. Time point defined: cycle 4 day 1 (C4D1), after five to seven weeks of nivolumab. Each patient's relapse followed autologous stem cell transplantation, and brentuximab vedotin exposure varied. Best outcomes ranged across complete response, partial response and progressive disease. This material consisted of peripheral blood mononuclear cells (PBMCs), taken before the fourth cycle of nivolumab. This rearrangement joins TRBV18 to TRBJ2-5, with D possibly matching TRBD1 (6 bases). The receptor's source is a human donor with classical Hodgkin lymphoma. The CDR3 here is CASSHSGVQETQYF. CDR3 DNA: TGTGCCAGCTCACACTCAGGGGTCCAAGAGACCCAGTACTTC.